This T cell receptor beta chain derives from a study of patients and donors after allogeneic stem cell transplantation. CDR3 length: 16 residues. V lost 0 bases and J lost 2, with 13 bases in between. Germline V gives CDR1 MRHNA, CDR2 SNTAGT. MiXCR was run by TCRdb on the RT-PCR reads, yielding one entry per CDR3 protein. The sample records about 960,000 distinct CDR3 sequences, about 20% being singletons. The origin of this receptor is a human donor who was either an allogeneic HSCT recipient or a stem cell or donor lymphocyte infusion donor (not recorded which). It is not recorded whose cells these are; they may come from a transplant donor. The chain joins TRBV6-4 to TRBJ1-2, with D hard to call. Sequencing input: blood, either unsorted or a sorted T cell fraction (not recorded which). The CDR3: CASSDSSRGANYGYTF. CDR3 DNA: TGTGCCAGCAGTGACTCGAGTCGGGGAGCAAACTATGGCTACACCTTC.